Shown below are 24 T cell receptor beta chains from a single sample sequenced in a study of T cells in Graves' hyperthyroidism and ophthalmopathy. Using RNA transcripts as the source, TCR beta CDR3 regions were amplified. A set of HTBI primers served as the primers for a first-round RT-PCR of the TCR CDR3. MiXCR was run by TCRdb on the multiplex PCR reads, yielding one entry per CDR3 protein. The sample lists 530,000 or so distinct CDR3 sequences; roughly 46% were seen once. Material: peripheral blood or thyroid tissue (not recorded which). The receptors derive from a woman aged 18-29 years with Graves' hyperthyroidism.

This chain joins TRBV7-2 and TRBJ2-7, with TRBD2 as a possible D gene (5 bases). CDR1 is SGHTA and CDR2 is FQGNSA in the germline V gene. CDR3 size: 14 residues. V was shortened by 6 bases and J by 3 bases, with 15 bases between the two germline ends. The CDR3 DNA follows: TGTGCCAGCAGGGAATTAGCGTCAGACTACGAGCAGTACTTC. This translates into CASRELASDYEQYF.

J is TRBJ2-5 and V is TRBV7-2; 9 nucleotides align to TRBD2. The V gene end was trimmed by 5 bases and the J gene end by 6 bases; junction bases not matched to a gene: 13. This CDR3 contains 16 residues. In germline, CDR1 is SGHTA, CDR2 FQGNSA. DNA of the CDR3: TGTGCCAGCAGCCCTTGGGTAGCGGGAGATGTAAAGACCCAGTACTTC. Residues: CASSPWVAGDVKTQYF.

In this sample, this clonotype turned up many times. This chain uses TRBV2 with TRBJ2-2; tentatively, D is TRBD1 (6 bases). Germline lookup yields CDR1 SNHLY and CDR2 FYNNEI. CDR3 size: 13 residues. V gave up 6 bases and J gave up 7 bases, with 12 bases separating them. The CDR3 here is CASRGDTGGELFF. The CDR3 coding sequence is TGTGCCAGCAGGGGGGACACGGGCGGGGAGCTGTTTTTT.

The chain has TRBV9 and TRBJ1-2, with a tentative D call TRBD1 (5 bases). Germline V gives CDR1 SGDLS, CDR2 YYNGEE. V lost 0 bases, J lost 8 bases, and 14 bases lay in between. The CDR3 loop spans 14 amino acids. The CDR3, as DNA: TGTGCCAGCAGCGTAGACCAGGGATCGCCGGGCTACACCTTC. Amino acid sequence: CASSVDQGSPGYTF.

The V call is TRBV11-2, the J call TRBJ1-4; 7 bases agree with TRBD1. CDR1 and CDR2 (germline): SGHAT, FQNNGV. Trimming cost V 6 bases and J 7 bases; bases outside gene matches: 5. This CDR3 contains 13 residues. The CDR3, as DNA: TGTGCCAGCAGGGATACAGGGGCTGAAAAACTGTTTTTT. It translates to CASRDTGAEKLFF.

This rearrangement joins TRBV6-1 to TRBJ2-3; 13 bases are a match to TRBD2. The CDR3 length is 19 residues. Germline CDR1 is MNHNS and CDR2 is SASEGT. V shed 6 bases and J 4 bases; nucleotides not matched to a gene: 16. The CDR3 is CASSPPWTSGSDRADTQYF. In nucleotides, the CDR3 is TGTGCCAGCAGCCCCCCCTGGACTAGCGGGAGCGACAGGGCAGATACGCAGTATTTT.

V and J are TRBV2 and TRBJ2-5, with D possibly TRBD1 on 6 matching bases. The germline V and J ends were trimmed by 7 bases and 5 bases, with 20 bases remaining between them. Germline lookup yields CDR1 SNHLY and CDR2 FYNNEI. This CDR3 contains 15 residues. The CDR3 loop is CASTEGVGPRETQYF. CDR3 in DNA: TGTGCCAGCACCGAGGGGGTGGGGCCCCGGGAGACCCAGTACTTC.

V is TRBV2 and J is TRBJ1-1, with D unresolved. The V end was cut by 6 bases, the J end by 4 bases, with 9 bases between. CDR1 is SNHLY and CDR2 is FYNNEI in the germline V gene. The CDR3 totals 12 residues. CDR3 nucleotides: TGTGCCAGCAGCTTAGATTTCACTGAAGCTTTCTTT. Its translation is CASSLDFTEAFF.

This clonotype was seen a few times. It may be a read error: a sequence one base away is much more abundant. The CDR3 spells CASTLYREASF. The CDR3, as DNA: TGTGCCAGCACCCTCTACAGGGAAGCTTCCTTT. This chain links TRBV12-3 or TRBV12-4 with TRBJ1-1; the D gene is possibly TRBD1 (6 bases). The CDR3 runs 11 residues.

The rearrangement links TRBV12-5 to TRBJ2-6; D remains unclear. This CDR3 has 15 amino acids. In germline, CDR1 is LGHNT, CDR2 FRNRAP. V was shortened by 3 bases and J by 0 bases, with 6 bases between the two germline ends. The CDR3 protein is CASGFLSSGANVLTF. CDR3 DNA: TGTGCTAGTGGTTTTTTGAGCTCTGGGGCCAACGTCCTGACTTTC.

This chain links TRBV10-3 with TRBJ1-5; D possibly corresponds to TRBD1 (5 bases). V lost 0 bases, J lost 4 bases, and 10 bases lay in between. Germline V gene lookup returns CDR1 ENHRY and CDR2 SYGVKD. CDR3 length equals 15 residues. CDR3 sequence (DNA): TGTGCCATCAGTGAGTCAGGCAGGGAGAATCAGCCCCAGCATTTT. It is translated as CAISESGRENQPQHF.

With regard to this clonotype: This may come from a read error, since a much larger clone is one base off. CDR3 bases: TGCGCCAGCAGTGAGGGAAGGGGGCCCCAGTGCTTC. This codes for CASSEGRGPQCF. The chain links TRBV10-1 to TRBJ2-5; 7 nucleotides agree with TRBD1. CDR1 and CDR2 (germline): WNHNN, SYGVQD (reference sequence). The CDR3 runs to 12 residues.

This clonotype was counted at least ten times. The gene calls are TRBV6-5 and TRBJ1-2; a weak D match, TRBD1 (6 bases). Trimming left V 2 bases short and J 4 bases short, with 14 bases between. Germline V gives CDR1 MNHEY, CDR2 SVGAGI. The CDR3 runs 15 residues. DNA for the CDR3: TGTGCCAGCAGTTACGGGCAGGGGCTCTTCTATGGCTACACCTTC. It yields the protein CASSYGQGLFYGYTF.

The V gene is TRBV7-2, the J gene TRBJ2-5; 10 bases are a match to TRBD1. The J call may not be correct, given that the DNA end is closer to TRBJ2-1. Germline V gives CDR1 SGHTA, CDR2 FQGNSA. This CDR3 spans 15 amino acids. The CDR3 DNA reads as TGTGCCAGCAGCCTCGGGACAGGGGCAGACAATGAGCAGTTCTTC. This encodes CASSLGTGADNEQFF.

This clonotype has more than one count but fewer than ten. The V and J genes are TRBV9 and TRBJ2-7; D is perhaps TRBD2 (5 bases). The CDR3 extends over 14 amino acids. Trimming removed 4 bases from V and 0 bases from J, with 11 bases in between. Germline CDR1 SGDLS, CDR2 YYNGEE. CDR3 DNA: TGTGCCAGCAGCCTCGAGCGGAACTCCTACGAGCAGTACTTC. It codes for CASSLERNSYEQYF.

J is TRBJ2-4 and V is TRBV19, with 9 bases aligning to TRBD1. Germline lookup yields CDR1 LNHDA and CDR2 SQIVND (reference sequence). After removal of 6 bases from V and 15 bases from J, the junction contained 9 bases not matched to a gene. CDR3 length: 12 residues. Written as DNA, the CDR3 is TGTGCCAGTAGCTCCGGGACAGGGATGGGGTACTTC. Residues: CASSSGTGMGYF.

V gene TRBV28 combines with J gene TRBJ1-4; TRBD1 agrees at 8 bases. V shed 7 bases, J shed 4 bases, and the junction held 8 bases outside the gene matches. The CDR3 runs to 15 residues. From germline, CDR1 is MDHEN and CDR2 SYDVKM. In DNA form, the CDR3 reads TGTGCCAGCAAAACTGGGGACAGGATTAATGAAAAACTGTTTTTT. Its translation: CASKTGDRINEKLFF.

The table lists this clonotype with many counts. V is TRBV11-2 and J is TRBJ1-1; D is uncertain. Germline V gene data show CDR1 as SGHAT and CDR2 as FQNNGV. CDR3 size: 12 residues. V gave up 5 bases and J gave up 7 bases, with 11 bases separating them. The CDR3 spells CASSPGLIEAFF. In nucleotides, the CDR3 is TGTGCCAGCAGCCCCGGACTGATTGAAGCTTTCTTT.

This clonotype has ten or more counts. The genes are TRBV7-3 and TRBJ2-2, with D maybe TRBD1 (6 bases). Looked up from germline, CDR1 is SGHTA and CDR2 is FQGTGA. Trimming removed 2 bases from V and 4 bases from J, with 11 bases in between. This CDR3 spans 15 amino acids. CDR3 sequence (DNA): TGTGCCAGCAGCTTATTACCGGACAGCACCGGGGAGCTGTTTTTT. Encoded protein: CASSLLPDSTGELFF.

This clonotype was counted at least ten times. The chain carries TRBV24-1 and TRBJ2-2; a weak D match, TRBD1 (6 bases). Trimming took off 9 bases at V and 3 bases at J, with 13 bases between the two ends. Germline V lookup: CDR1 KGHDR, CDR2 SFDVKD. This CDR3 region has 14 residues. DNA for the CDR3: TGTGCCACCTCTAAACACAGGGACACCGGGGAGCTGTTTTTT. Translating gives CATSKHRDTGELFF.

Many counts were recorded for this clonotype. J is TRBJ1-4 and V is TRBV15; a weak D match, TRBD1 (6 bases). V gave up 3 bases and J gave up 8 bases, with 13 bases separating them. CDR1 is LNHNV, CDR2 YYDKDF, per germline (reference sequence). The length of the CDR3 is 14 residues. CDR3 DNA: TGTGCCACCAGCAGTGGACAGTATTTCGAAAAACTGTTTTTT. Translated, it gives CATSSGQYFEKLFF. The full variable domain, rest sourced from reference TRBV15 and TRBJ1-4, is DAMVIQNPRYQVTQFGKPVTLSCSQTLNHNVMYWYQQKSSQAPKLLFHYYDKDFNNEADTPDNFQSRRPNTSFCFLDIRSPGLGDTAMYLCATSSGQYFEKLFFGSGTQLSVL.

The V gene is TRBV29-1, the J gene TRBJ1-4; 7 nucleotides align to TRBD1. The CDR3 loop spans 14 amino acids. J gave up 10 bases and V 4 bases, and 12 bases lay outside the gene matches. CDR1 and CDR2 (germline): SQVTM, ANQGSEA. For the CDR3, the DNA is TGCAGCGTTGCAGGACGACAGGGTGCAGGAAAACTGTTTTTT. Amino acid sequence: CSVAGRQGAGKLFF. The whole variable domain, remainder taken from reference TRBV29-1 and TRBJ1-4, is SAVISQKPSRDICQRGTSLTIQCQVDSQVTMMFWYRQQPGQSLTLIATANQGSEATYESGFVIDKFPISRPNLTFSTLTVSNMSPEDSSIYLCSVAGRQGAGKLFFGSGTQLSVL.

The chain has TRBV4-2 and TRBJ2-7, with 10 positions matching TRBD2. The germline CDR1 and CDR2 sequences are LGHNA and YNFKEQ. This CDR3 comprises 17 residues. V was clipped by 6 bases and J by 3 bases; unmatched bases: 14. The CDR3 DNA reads TGTGCCAGCAGACAAAGAGGGGGACTAGCGATTTTCTACGAGCAGTACTTC. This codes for CASRQRGGLAIFYEQYF.

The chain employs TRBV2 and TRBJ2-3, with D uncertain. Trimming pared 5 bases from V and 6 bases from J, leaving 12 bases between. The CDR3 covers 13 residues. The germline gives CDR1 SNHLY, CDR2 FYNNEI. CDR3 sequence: CASSWPPQDTQYF. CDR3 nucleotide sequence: TGTGCCAGCAGTTGGCCCCCCCAGGATACGCAGTATTTT. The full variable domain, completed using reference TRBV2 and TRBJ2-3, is EPEVTQTPSHQVTQMGQEVILRCVPISNHLYFYWYRQILGQKVEFLVSFYNNEISEKSEIFDDQFSVERPDGSNFTLKIRSTKLEDSAMYFCASSWPPQDTQYFGPGTRLTVL.